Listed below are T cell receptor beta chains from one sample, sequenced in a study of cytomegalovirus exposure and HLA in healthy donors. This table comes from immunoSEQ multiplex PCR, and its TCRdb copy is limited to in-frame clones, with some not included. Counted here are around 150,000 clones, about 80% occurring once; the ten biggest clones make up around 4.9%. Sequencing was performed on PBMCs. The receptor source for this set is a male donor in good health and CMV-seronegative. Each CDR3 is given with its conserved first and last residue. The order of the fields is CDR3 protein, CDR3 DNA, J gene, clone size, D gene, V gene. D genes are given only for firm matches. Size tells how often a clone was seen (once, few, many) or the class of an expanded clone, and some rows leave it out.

CDR3 protein: CASSFRKTMDRFYGYTF; CDR3 DNA: TGTGCCAGCAGTTTTCGGAAAACCATGGACAGATTCTATGGCTACACCTTC; J gene: TRBJ1-2; clone size: -; D gene: -; V gene: TRBV28
CDR3 protein: CASSPGQGETQYF; CDR3 DNA: TGTGCCAGCTCACCGGGACAGGGGGAGACCCAGTACTTC; J gene: TRBJ2-5; clone size: -; D gene: TRBD1; V gene: TRBV18
CDR3 protein: CASRSGTGGGKLFF; CDR3 DNA: TGTGCCAGCAGATCCGGGACAGGGGGCGGAAAACTGTTTTTT; J gene: TRBJ1-4; clone size: -; D gene: TRBD1; V gene: TRBV28
CDR3 protein: CASSQDREGGISYEQYF; CDR3 DNA: TGCGCCAGCAGCCAAGATCGTGAAGGGGGCATCTCTTACGAGCAGTACTTC; J gene: TRBJ2-7; clone size: -; D gene: TRBD1; V gene: TRBV4-1
CDR3 protein: CASSLWTDGYTF; CDR3 DNA: TGTGCCAGCAGCTTGTGGACAGATGGCTACACCTTC; J gene: TRBJ1-2; clone size: -; D gene: -; V gene: TRBV5-6
CDR3 protein: CASSDRQGISYEQYF; CDR3 DNA: TGTGCCAGCAGTGACAGACAGGGGATATCCTACGAGCAGTACTTC; J gene: TRBJ2-7; clone size: -; D gene: TRBD1; V gene: TRBV6-4
CDR3 protein: CASRKDIYYEQYF; CDR3 DNA: TGTGCCAGCAGGAAGGACATATACTACGAGCAGTACTTC; J gene: TRBJ2-7; clone size: -; D gene: -; V gene: TRBV27
CDR3 protein: CSVPRVPRQYF; CDR3 DNA: TGCAGCGTTCCCAGGGTTCCTAGGCAGTACTTC; J gene: TRBJ2-7; clone size: few; D gene: -; V gene: TRBV29-1
CDR3 protein: CASSFITNTGELFF; CDR3 DNA: TGTGCCAGCAGTTTTATAACGAACACCGGGGAGCTGTTTTTT; J gene: TRBJ2-2; clone size: -; D gene: -; V gene: TRBV27
CDR3 protein: CASSEQGIGGYTF; CDR3 DNA: TGTGCCAGCAGCGAACAGGGGATTGGAGGCTACACCTTC; J gene: TRBJ1-2; clone size: -; D gene: TRBD1; V gene: TRBV6-5
CDR3 protein: CASRGRGAGANVLTF; CDR3 DNA: TGTGCCAGCAGGGGGAGGGGAGCTGGGGCCAACGTCCTGACTTTC; J gene: TRBJ2-6; clone size: -; D gene: TRBD2; V gene: TRBV28
CDR3 protein: CASSLDRTGLAGGNEQFF; CDR3 DNA: TGTGCCAGCAGCTTAGACCGGACTGGACTAGCGGGGGGTAATGAGCAGTTCTTC; J gene: TRBJ2-1; clone size: -; D gene: TRBD2; V gene: TRBV7-6
CDR3 protein: CASTSRGRNTEAFF; CDR3 DNA: TGTGCCAGCACGTCCAGGGGAAGGAACACTGAAGCTTTCTTT; J gene: TRBJ1-1; clone size: -; D gene: -; V gene: TRBV5-4
CDR3 protein: CASRPRDLGEGYGYTF; CDR3 DNA: TGTGCCAGCAGGCCCCGGGACCTTGGGGAGGGCTATGGCTACACCTTC; J gene: TRBJ1-2; clone size: few; D gene: -; V gene: TRBV5-6
CDR3 protein: CASSKVGDFSYEQYF; CDR3 DNA: TGTGCCAGCAGTAAAGTCGGGGATTTCAGCTACGAGCAGTACTTC; J gene: TRBJ2-7; clone size: -; D gene: -; V gene: TRBV25-1
CDR3 protein: CASQTGLNEKLFF; CDR3 DNA: TGTGCCAGCCAGACAGGGCTAAATGAAAAACTGTTTTTT; J gene: TRBJ1-4; clone size: -; D gene: TRBD1; V gene: TRBV6-5